This TCR beta chain was identified during a study of shared T cell receptors in the human thymus. Produced via immunoSEQ multiplex PCR; TCRdb's table is partial and in-frame only. The profile shows hundreds of thousands of clones, approximately 89% of them singletons. The CDR3 contains 17 residues. Unmatched junction bases numbered 7, after V lost 4 bases and J lost 4 bases. Germline V gene lookup returns CDR1 SGHRS and CDR2 YFSETQ. These data also featured in a second study, about human thymus T cells. That report adds: Samples came from healthy Finnish infants during open corrective cardiac surgery. Both thymic and peripheral blood repertoires showed apparently biased V and J usage.

This TCR derives from a boy less than two years old with a congenital heart defect. The sequencing input was thymocytes. The V call is TRBV5-1, the J call TRBJ2-1, with TRBD2 matching over 14 bases. The CDR3 loop is CASSPWTSGGRYNEQFF. DNA of the CDR3: TGCGCCAGCAGCCCCTGGACTAGCGGGGGGCGTTACAATGAGCAGTTCTTC.